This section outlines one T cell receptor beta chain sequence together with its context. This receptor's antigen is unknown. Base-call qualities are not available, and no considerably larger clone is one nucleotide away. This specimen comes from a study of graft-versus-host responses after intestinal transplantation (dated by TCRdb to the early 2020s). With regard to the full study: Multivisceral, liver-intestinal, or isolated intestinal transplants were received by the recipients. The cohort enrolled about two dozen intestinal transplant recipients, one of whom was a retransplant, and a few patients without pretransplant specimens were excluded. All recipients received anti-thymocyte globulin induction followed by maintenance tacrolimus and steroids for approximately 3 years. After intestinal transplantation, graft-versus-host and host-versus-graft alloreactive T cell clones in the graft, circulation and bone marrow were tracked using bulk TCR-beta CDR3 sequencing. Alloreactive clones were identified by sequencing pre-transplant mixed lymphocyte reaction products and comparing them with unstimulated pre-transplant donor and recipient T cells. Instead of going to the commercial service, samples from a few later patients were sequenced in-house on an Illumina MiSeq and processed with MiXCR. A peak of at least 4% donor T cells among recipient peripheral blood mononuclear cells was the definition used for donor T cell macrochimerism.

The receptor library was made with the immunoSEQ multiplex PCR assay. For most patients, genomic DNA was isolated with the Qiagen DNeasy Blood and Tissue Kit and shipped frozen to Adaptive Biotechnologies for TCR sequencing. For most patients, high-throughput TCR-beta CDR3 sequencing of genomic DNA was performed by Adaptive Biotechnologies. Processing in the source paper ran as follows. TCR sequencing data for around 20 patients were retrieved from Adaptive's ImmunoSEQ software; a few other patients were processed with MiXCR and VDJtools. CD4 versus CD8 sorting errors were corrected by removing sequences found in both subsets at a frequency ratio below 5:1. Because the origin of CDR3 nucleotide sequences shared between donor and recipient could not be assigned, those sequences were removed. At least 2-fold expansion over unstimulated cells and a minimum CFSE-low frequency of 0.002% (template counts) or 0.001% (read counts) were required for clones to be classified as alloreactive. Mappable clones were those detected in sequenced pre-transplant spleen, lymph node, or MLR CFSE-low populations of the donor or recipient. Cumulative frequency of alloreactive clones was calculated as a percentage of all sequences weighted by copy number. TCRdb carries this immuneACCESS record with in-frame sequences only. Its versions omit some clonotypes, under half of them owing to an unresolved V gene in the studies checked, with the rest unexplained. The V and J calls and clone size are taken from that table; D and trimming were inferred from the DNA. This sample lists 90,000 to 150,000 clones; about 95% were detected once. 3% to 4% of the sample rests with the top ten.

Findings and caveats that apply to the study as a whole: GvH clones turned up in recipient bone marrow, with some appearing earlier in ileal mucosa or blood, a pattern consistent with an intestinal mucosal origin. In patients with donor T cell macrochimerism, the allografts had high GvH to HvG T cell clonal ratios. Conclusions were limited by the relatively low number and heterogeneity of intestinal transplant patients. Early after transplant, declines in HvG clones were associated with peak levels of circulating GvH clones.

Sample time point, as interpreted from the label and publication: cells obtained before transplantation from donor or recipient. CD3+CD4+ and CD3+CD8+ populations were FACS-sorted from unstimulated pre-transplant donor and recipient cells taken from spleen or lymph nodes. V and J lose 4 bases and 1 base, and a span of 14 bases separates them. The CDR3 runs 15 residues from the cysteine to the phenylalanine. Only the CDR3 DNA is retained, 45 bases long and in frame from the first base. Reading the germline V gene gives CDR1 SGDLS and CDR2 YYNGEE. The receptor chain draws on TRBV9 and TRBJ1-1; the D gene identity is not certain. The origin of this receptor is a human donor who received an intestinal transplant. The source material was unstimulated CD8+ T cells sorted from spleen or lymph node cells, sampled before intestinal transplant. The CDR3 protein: CASSPRGSGNTEAFF. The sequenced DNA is TGTGCCAGCAGCCCCCGCGGAAGCGGGAACACTGAAGCTTTCTTT.